This TCR beta chain comes out of a study of blood T cell repertoires in COVID-19. At the level of the study: Sites in the United States, Italy and Spain provided acute and convalescent COVID-19 samples. From T cells, B-cell-depleted T cells, or PBMCs came the material, which was cDNA or gDNA.

As originally analysed: Amplifying reference gene primers gave estimates of nucleated cell counts. Measured with immunoSEQ multiplex PCR; TCRdb has only the in-frame clones, and not every one. From that table come the V and J calls and clone size; the DNA was used to work out D and trimming. The sample consists of around 140,000 clones, approximately 90% of them appearing once. This CDR3 region has 14 residues. Germline CDR1 is MNHEY and CDR2 is SVGAGI. Trimming cost V 6 bases and J 4 bases, with 15 bases left between them. The specimen sequenced was peripheral blood. This chain connects TRBV6-5 to TRBJ1-2; TRBD1 is a possible D gene (6 bases). The TCR comes from a man over 45 with acute or convalescent COVID-19. The DNA of the CDR3 is TGTGCCAGCAGCTTTCCAGGGGTTCCCTATGGCTACACCTTC. This encodes CASSFPGVPYGYTF.